These T cell receptor beta chains were read from a single sample in a study of CD8 T cells in ankylosing spondylitis. TCRdb fed the 5' RACE reads into MiXCR, producing one record per CDR3 protein. This table has 300,000 to 350,000 distinct CDR3 sequences, around 21% appearing once. Specimen: blood, either unsorted or a sorted T cell fraction (not recorded which). The receptors come from a female donor with ankylosing spondylitis or in good health (not recorded which). Both conserved end residues are part of each CDR3. A D gene is named only where the DNA matches it firmly. The listing skips clone size in some rows; elsewhere it reads once, few, many or a size class.

j_call d_call clone_size v_call cdr3_aa cdr3_nt
TRBJ2-1 NA NA TRBV7-2 CASSLAPPYNEQFF TGTGCCAGCAGCTTAGCCCCCCCCTACAATGAGCAGTTCTTC
TRBJ1-2 NA NA TRBV20-1 CSAREVRGPYGYTF TGCAGTGCTAGAGAGGTTAGGGGCCCCTATGGCTACACCTTC
TRBJ2-1 TRBD2 NA TRBV7-2 CASSVDGTRVSYNEQFF TGTGCCAGCAGCGTGGACGGGACTAGGGTATCCTACAATGAGCAGTTCTTC
TRBJ2-7 TRBD2 few TRBV20-1 CSARDRVSGSHEQYF TGCAGTGCTAGAGATCGCGTAAGCGGGAGCCACGAGCAGTACTTC
TRBJ1-1 TRBD1 NA TRBV10-3 CAITRTGDNTEAFF TGTGCCATCACCCGGACAGGGGATAACACTGAAGCTTTCTTT
TRBJ2-7 TRBD2 NA TRBV20-1 CSAKSSGTTYEQYF TGCAGTGCTAAATCTAGCGGTACCACCTACGAGCAGTACTTC
TRBJ1-6 NA many TRBV20-1 CSGSGLYNSPLHF TGCAGTGGGTCAGGCTTATATAATTCACCCCTCCACTTT
TRBJ2-7 NA many TRBV29-1 CSVEEPVEEQYF TGCAGCGTTGAGGAACCCGTGGAGGAGCAGTACTTC
TRBJ2-1 NA NA TRBV5-6 CASSLAPAPYNEQFF TGTGCCAGCAGCTTGGCGCCCGCACCCTACAATGAGCAGTTCTTC
TRBJ1-2 NA many TRBV20-1 CSASRDGYTF TGCAGTGCTAGCAGGGATGGCTACACCTTC
TRBJ2-7 NA few TRBV7-2 CASSNTWGGYEQYF TGTGCCAGCAGCAATACATGGGGTGGGTACGAGCAGTACTTC
TRBJ2-7 TRBD2 NA TRBV20-1 CSAPIRLAGDEQYF TGCAGTGCTCCAATTCGACTAGCGGGAGACGAGCAGTACTTC
TRBJ2-1 TRBD2 NA TRBV10-3 CAISGIAGTSGRANEQFF TGTGCCATCAGTGGGATAGCCGGGACTAGCGGGAGGGCCAATGAGCAGTTCTTC
TRBJ2-5 TRBD2 many TRBV7-2 CASSLQAGGFETQYF TGTGCCAGCAGCTTACAAGCGGGAGGGTTTGAGACCCAGTACTTC
TRBJ2-1 TRBD2 NA TRBV12-3/TRBV12-4 CASSLIAGEYNEQFF TGTGCCAGCAGTCTCATAGCGGGAGAATACAATGAGCAGTTCTTC
TRBJ1-1 NA once TRBV19 CAAGGAEAFF TGTGCCGCCGGGGGCGCTGAAGCTTTCTTT
TRBJ2-1 TRBD2 many TRBV28 CASTSGSYNEQFF TGTGCCAGCACTAGCGGGTCTTACAATGAGCAGTTCTTC
TRBJ2-1 NA NA TRBV5-4 CASSLGQVWRGEQFF TGTGCCAGCAGCCTCGGACAGGTATGGAGGGGAGAGCAGTTCTTC
TRBJ2-4 TRBD2 few TRBV6-2/TRBV6-3 CASSYPGTSGVGDIQYF TGTGCCAGCAGTTACCCCGGGACTAGCGGGGTTGGGGACATTCAGTACTTC
TRBJ2-2 TRBD1 NA TRBV20-1 CSAGTGSRATGELFF TGCAGTGCTGGGACAGGGTCGAGAGCCACCGGGGAGCTGTTTTTT
TRBJ2-1 NA few TRBV5-6 CASSLRRSPGEQFF TGTGCCAGCAGCTTGCGGCGGTCCCCTGGTGAGCAGTTCTTC
TRBJ2-5 TRBD2 few TRBV7-2 CASSARTSGFQETQYF TGTGCCAGCAGCGCACGGACTAGCGGGTTCCAAGAGACCCAGTACTTC
TRBJ2-3 NA NA TRBV24-1 CATSDRETTYTDTQYF TGTGCCACCAGTGATAGGGAGACGACGTACACAGATACGCAGTATTTT
TRBJ2-1 NA few TRBV20-1 CSARDPSRGEGSREQFF TGCAGTGCTAGAGATCCCTCGCGGGGAGAGGGGTCTCGGGAGCAGTTCTTC
TRBJ2-3 NA NA TRBV20-1 CSARDLPDTQYF TGCAGTGCTAGAGATCTTCCAGATACGCAGTATTTT
TRBJ2-1 TRBD2 NA TRBV10-3 CAIRGTSGTYNEQFF TGTGCCATCAGAGGGACTAGCGGGACCTACAATGAGCAGTTCTTC
TRBJ2-1 TRBD1 NA TRBV5-4 CASLRDSSYNEQFF TGTGCCAGCTTGAGGGACAGCTCCTACAATGAGCAGTTCTTC
TRBJ2-7 TRBD1 many TRBV10-1 CASRGQGLRLVYEQYF TGCGCCAGCAGGGGACAGGGGCTTCGTCTGGTGTACGAGCAGTACTTC
TRBJ1-5 NA few TRBV30 CAWSATGRQPQHF TGTGCCTGGAGTGCTACAGGCCGTCAGCCCCAGCATTTT
TRBJ1-1 NA NA TRBV29-1 CSARLGNTEAFF TGCAGCGCCCGACTGGGGAACACTGAAGCTTTCTTT
TRBJ1-3 TRBD1 NA TRBV27 CASSSWTGAGGNTIYF TGTGCCAGCAGTTCCTGGACAGGGGCTGGTGGAAACACCATATATTTT